The rows below give T cell receptor beta chains drawn from one sample of a study of human T cells and chemical hapten exposure. Each CDR3 protein is one row after TCRdb ran MiXCR on the RACE reads. The data show 280,000 or so distinct CDR3 sequences, around 7.3% seen once. Specimen: whole blood, collected in connection with sensitization to the hapten diphenylcyclopropenone (DPC). The source is a man between 18 and 29 years old with alopecia areata. Some clones in this sample may be carry-over from other donors' samples. Both conserved end residues are part of each CDR3. Each record gives: clone size, D gene, J gene, V gene, CDR3 DNA, CDR3 protein. D genes are given only for firm matches. Clone size is stated in some rows and not others, as once, few, many or a class when expanded.

abundance: many
d_gene: -
j_gene: TRBJ1-5
v_gene: TRBV7-9
CDR3nt: TGTGCCAGCAGCCTCAGGGGTCAGCCCCAGCATTTT
CDR3aa: CASSLRGQPQHF

abundance: many
d_gene: -
j_gene: TRBJ1-2
v_gene: TRBV29-1
CDR3nt: TGCAGCGTCGCCGACAGGACCTCTAACTATGGCTACACCTTC
CDR3aa: CSVADRTSNYGYTF

abundance: many
d_gene: -
j_gene: TRBJ1-3
v_gene: TRBV10-3
CDR3nt: TGTGCCATCAGTATCCCAGGAACTGGAAACACCATATATTTT
CDR3aa: CAISIPGTGNTIYF

abundance: many
d_gene: -
j_gene: TRBJ2-7
v_gene: TRBV20-1
CDR3nt: TGCAGTGCTAGTGGTGGCAGGGTCTATACCTACGAGCAGTACTTC
CDR3aa: CSASGGRVYTYEQYF

abundance: many
d_gene: -
j_gene: TRBJ1-3
v_gene: TRBV7-9
CDR3nt: TGTGCCAGCAGCTCCTGGGGCAGGTCCCGAAACACCATATATTTT
CDR3aa: CASSSWGRSRNTIYF

abundance: few
d_gene: -
j_gene: TRBJ2-3
v_gene: TRBV10-3
CDR3nt: TGTGCCATCAGTGACGACAGAGGCACAGATACGCAGTATTTT
CDR3aa: CAISDDRGTDTQYF

abundance: many
d_gene: -
j_gene: TRBJ1-2
v_gene: TRBV7-9
CDR3nt: TGTGCCAGCAGCGGATGGGGGCCGGATGGCTACACCTTC
CDR3aa: CASSGWGPDGYTF

abundance: many
d_gene: -
j_gene: TRBJ1-1
v_gene: TRBV5-1
CDR3nt: TGCGCCAGCAGAGTGACAGTCGCTGGCACTGAAGCTTTCTTT
CDR3aa: CASRVTVAGTEAFF

abundance: many
d_gene: -
j_gene: TRBJ2-7
v_gene: TRBV7-2
CDR3nt: TGTGCCAGCAGCTCAGACCGGTTCGAGCAGTACTTC
CDR3aa: CASSSDRFEQYF

abundance: few
d_gene: -
j_gene: TRBJ1-1
v_gene: TRBV20-1
CDR3nt: TGCAGTGCTAAGGACGCCGGTGGGGCTGAAGCTTTCTTT
CDR3aa: CSAKDAGGAEAFF

abundance: -
d_gene: -
j_gene: TRBJ2-1
v_gene: TRBV24-1
CDR3nt: TGTGCCACCAGTATTGGGGGCACGAGCTCCTACAATGAGCAGTTCTTC
CDR3aa: CATSIGGTSSYNEQFF

abundance: many
d_gene: TRBD1
j_gene: TRBJ2-1
v_gene: TRBV18
CDR3nt: TGTGCCAGCTCACCTTCTGGACAGGGGAAGAATGAGCAGTTCTTC
CDR3aa: CASSPSGQGKNEQFF

abundance: few
d_gene: TRBD1
j_gene: TRBJ2-3
v_gene: TRBV7-3
CDR3nt: TGTGCCAGCAGCTTGGGCAGGGGGCGCTGGGATACGCAGTATTTT
CDR3aa: CASSLGRGRWDTQYF

abundance: -
d_gene: -
j_gene: TRBJ1-1
v_gene: TRBV29-1
CDR3nt: TGCAGCGTTGAATGGGCCGACACTGAAGCTTTCTTT
CDR3aa: CSVEWADTEAFF

abundance: -
d_gene: -
j_gene: TRBJ2-3
v_gene: TRBV12-3/TRBV12-4
CDR3nt: TGTGCCAGCAGTATCTTGAGGGGCACAGATACGCAGTATTTT
CDR3aa: CASSILRGTDTQYF

abundance: few
d_gene: -
j_gene: TRBJ1-2
v_gene: TRBV6-2/TRBV6-3
CDR3nt: TGTGCCAGCACCCTAACGGGGGAACGCTATGGCTACACCTTC
CDR3aa: CASTLTGERYGYTF

abundance: few
d_gene: -
j_gene: TRBJ2-2
v_gene: TRBV6-5
CDR3nt: TGTGCCAGCAGTTACTCGGTCGCAGGGGAAGCCAATACCGGGGAGCTGTTTTTT
CDR3aa: CASSYSVAGEANTGELFF

abundance: few
d_gene: TRBD1
j_gene: TRBJ1-5
v_gene: TRBV9
CDR3nt: TGTGCCAGCAGCGTGGGACAGCGGGATCAGCCCCAGCATTTT
CDR3aa: CASSVGQRDQPQHF

abundance: many
d_gene: TRBD1
j_gene: TRBJ1-5
v_gene: TRBV6-5
CDR3nt: TGTGCCAGCATTGACAGGGGGCGCCTTTATTTT
CDR3aa: CASIDRGRLYF

abundance: -
d_gene: -
j_gene: TRBJ1-5
v_gene: TRBV7-6
CDR3nt: TGTGCCAGCAGCTTATCGACCGATAGCAATCAGCCCCAGCATTTT
CDR3aa: CASSLSTDSNQPQHF

abundance: -
d_gene: -
j_gene: TRBJ2-5
v_gene: TRBV29-1
CDR3nt: TGCAGCGTTGGGATGTATGAGACCCAGTACTTC
CDR3aa: CSVGMYETQYF

abundance: few
d_gene: -
j_gene: TRBJ2-6
v_gene: TRBV20-1
CDR3nt: TGCAGTGCTAGAGATTCGGGCAGGGGCCCTGGGGCCAACGTCCTGACTTTC
CDR3aa: CSARDSGRGPGANVLTF

abundance: few
d_gene: -
j_gene: TRBJ2-7
v_gene: TRBV4-1
CDR3nt: TGCGCCAGCAGCCAAAGGGACCGATCCTACGAGCAGTACTTC
CDR3aa: CASSQRDRSYEQYF

abundance: -
d_gene: TRBD2
j_gene: TRBJ2-3
v_gene: TRBV5-1
CDR3nt: TGCGCCAGCAGCTTGAACAGCGGGGGGGCAGATACGCAGTATTTT
CDR3aa: CASSLNSGGADTQYF

abundance: few
d_gene: -
j_gene: TRBJ1-1
v_gene: TRBV11-1
CDR3nt: TGTGCCAGCAGCTTAGACGGTCTGGGCATCACTGAAGCTTTCTTT
CDR3aa: CASSLDGLGITEAFF

abundance: many
d_gene: -
j_gene: TRBJ2-3
v_gene: TRBV4-2
CDR3nt: TGTGCCAGCAGCCCTTTGGGGGCAACGGGGCCGAAGTGGGGGGCACGCACAGATACGCAGTATTTT
CDR3aa: CASSPLGATGPKWGARTDTQYF

abundance: -
d_gene: -
j_gene: TRBJ1-1
v_gene: TRBV6-2/TRBV6-3
CDR3nt: TGTGCCAGCAGACAGGGAAAGACTGAAGCTTTCTTT
CDR3aa: CASRQGKTEAFF

abundance: many
d_gene: -
j_gene: TRBJ2-5
v_gene: TRBV28
CDR3nt: TGTGCCAGCAATTTAAGTCCCGGGACTTATTTGGAGACCCAGTACTTC
CDR3aa: CASNLSPGTYLETQYF

abundance: -
d_gene: -
j_gene: TRBJ2-2
v_gene: TRBV7-9
CDR3nt: TGTGCCAGCAGCTTCAGTGCCGCCGGGGAGCTGTTTTTT
CDR3aa: CASSFSAAGELFF

abundance: few
d_gene: -
j_gene: TRBJ2-1
v_gene: TRBV6-4
CDR3nt: TGTGCCAGCAGTGACAAGGAAGGTACCTACAATGAGCAGTTCTTC
CDR3aa: CASSDKEGTYNEQFF

abundance: many
d_gene: -
j_gene: TRBJ1-4
v_gene: TRBV12-3/TRBV12-4
CDR3nt: TGTGCCAGCAGTCGTAATGGACAGAATGAAAAACTGTTTTTT
CDR3aa: CASSRNGQNEKLFF

abundance: few
d_gene: -
j_gene: TRBJ1-5
v_gene: TRBV9
CDR3nt: TGTGCCAGCAGCGTAGAGCCGGGTCTAGGGCAGCCCCAGCATTTT
CDR3aa: CASSVEPGLGQPQHF

abundance: few
d_gene: -
j_gene: TRBJ2-3
v_gene: TRBV9
CDR3nt: TGTGCCAGCAGCGTAGTCGGCAGGGTTGGTGATACGCAGTATTTT
CDR3aa: CASSVVGRVGDTQYF

abundance: few
d_gene: TRBD1
j_gene: TRBJ2-1
v_gene: TRBV5-1
CDR3nt: TGCGCCAGCAGCTTGGCCGTCGGACAGGGCTTCTACAATGAGCAGTTCTTC
CDR3aa: CASSLAVGQGFYNEQFF

abundance: few
d_gene: -
j_gene: TRBJ2-1
v_gene: TRBV7-9
CDR3nt: TGTGCCAGCAGCTTAGGACCTAACTACGCGGAGCAGTTCTTC
CDR3aa: CASSLGPNYAEQFF

abundance: -
d_gene: -
j_gene: TRBJ1-3
v_gene: TRBV14
CDR3nt: TGTGCCAGCAGCCAAGGAGCGCGACAACAAAAAGGAAACACCATATATTTT
CDR3aa: CASSQGARQQKGNTIYF

abundance: few
d_gene: -
j_gene: TRBJ2-5
v_gene: TRBV24-1
CDR3nt: TGTGCCACCAGTGCACCAGATAAAGAGACCCAGTACTTC
CDR3aa: CATSAPDKETQYF

abundance: -
d_gene: -
j_gene: TRBJ1-6
v_gene: TRBV7-2
CDR3nt: TGTGCCAGCAGCTTAGCCCGGGGGCCTAATTCACCCCTCCACTTT
CDR3aa: CASSLARGPNSPLHF

abundance: few
d_gene: -
j_gene: TRBJ2-1
v_gene: TRBV5-4
CDR3nt: TGTGCCAGCAGCCGGGACCTGGAGGCGGGTGAGCAGTTCTTC
CDR3aa: CASSRDLEAGEQFF

abundance: few
d_gene: TRBD2
j_gene: TRBJ2-7
v_gene: TRBV7-9
CDR3nt: TGTGCCAGCAGCGACGGGACTAGCGGTTCGAGGGAGCAGTACTTC
CDR3aa: CASSDGTSGSREQYF

abundance: many
d_gene: -
j_gene: TRBJ1-2
v_gene: TRBV29-1
CDR3nt: TGCAGCGTATTGGTTGGATTCGGCTATGGCTACACCTTC
CDR3aa: CSVLVGFGYGYTF

abundance: many
d_gene: -
j_gene: TRBJ2-7
v_gene: TRBV28
CDR3nt: TGTGCCAGCAGTTTAAACCAGGGACGGTACGAGCAGTACTTC
CDR3aa: CASSLNQGRYEQYF

abundance: few
d_gene: TRBD1
j_gene: TRBJ1-6
v_gene: TRBV7-9
CDR3nt: TGTGCCACCGAGGGGGCAGAAAATTCACCCCTCCACTTT
CDR3aa: CATEGAENSPLHF

abundance: few
d_gene: -
j_gene: TRBJ1-3
v_gene: TRBV6-2/TRBV6-3
CDR3nt: TGTGCCAGCAGTTACGCCCGCCTTATCTATTTT
CDR3aa: CASSYARLIYF

abundance: many
d_gene: TRBD1
j_gene: TRBJ1-4
v_gene: TRBV7-2
CDR3nt: TGTGCCAGCAGCATCGACAGGGGCAATTACGAAAAACTGTTTTTT
CDR3aa: CASSIDRGNYEKLFF

abundance: few
d_gene: -
j_gene: TRBJ2-7
v_gene: TRBV29-1
CDR3nt: TGCAGCGTTGGACAGGCCTACGAGCAGTACTTC
CDR3aa: CSVGQAYEQYF

abundance: few
d_gene: -
j_gene: TRBJ2-7
v_gene: TRBV9
CDR3nt: TGTGCCAGCGGGGGGAACACCTACGAGCAGTACTTC
CDR3aa: CASGGNTYEQYF

abundance: -
d_gene: -
j_gene: TRBJ2-5
v_gene: TRBV7-9
CDR3nt: TGTGCCAGCAGCTTACTCCGCTTCCAAGAGACCCAGTACTTC
CDR3aa: CASSLLRFQETQYF

abundance: -
d_gene: -
j_gene: TRBJ2-7
v_gene: TRBV9
CDR3nt: TGTGCCAGCAGCTTTTCGGACGAGAGGAAATGGCAGTACTTC
CDR3aa: CASSFSDERKWQYF

abundance: few
d_gene: TRBD1
j_gene: TRBJ1-5
v_gene: TRBV4-1
CDR3nt: TGCGCCAGCAGAAGTAGCAGGGGGGCTCGCAATCAGCCCCAGCATTTT
CDR3aa: CASRSSRGARNQPQHF

abundance: many
d_gene: TRBD1
j_gene: TRBJ2-1
v_gene: TRBV3-1
CDR3nt: TGTGCCAGCAGCCAGCTGACAGGGGAGAATGAGCAGTTCTTC
CDR3aa: CASSQLTGENEQFF

abundance: many
d_gene: -
j_gene: TRBJ1-6
v_gene: TRBV7-9
CDR3nt: TGTGCCAGCAGCTCAGACAGTACCGGCAATTCACCCCTCCACTTT
CDR3aa: CASSSDSTGNSPLHF

abundance: many
d_gene: -
j_gene: TRBJ2-1
v_gene: TRBV4-1
CDR3nt: TGCGCCAGCAGCCAAGGCGCGCTCAATGAGCAGTTCTTC
CDR3aa: CASSQGALNEQFF